This T cell receptor (beta chain) was observed in a study of shared clonotypes between healthy human individuals. Terminally differentiated effector memory CD45RA+ cells were excluded by CCR7 positive selection of CD45RO-negative cells. There are 16 residues in the CDR3. The V segment lost 5 bases and the J segment 5 bases; nucleotides outside the gene matches: 14. Germline CDR1 reads SEHNR; CDR2 reads FQNEAQ (reference sequence). Source study methods: Junction-only sequences produced by ImmunoSEQ had no quality scores, so filtering differed. Measured with immunoSEQ multiplex PCR; TCRdb has only the in-frame clones, and not every one. Clonal size and the V and J genes are those of that table, whereas D and trimming came from the DNA. This table has under 2,000,000 clones, about 95% appearing once. As to this clone: The sample holds other DNA sequences that translate to the same CDR3.

The chain carries TRBV7-9 and TRBJ2-5; TRBD1 matches at 7 bases. This clonotype was sampled from a man younger than 30 in good health. The sample taken for sequencing was naive CD8+ T cells sorted from blood. CDR3 residues: CASSVPQGQPQETQYF. Written as DNA, the CDR3 is TGTGCCAGCAGCGTCCCCCAGGGACAGCCACAGGAGACCCAGTACTTC.